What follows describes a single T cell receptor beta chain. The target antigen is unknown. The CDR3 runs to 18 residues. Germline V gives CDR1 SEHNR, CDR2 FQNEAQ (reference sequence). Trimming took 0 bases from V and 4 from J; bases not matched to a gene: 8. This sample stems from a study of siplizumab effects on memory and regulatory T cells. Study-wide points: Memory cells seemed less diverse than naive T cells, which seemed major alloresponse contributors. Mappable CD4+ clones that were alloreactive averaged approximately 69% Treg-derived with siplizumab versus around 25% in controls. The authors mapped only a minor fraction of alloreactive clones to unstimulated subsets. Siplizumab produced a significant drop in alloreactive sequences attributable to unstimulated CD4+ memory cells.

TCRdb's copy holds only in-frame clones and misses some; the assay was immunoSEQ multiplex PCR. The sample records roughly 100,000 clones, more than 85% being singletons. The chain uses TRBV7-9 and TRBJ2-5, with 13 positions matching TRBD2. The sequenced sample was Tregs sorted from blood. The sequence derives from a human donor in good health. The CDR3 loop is CASSLARTSGRGRETQYF. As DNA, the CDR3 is TGTGCCAGCAGCTTAGCAAGGACTAGCGGGAGAGGACGAGAGACCCAGTACTTC.